The 28 T cell receptor beta chains given below trace back to one sample, sequenced in a study of blood T cells in healthy people across ages. A J-beta primer mix and a sample-barcoded 5' primer were used in a second PCR of about 7 to 12 cycles. TCRdb re-called the 5' RACE reads with MiXCR, one entry per CDR3 protein. Found here are about 1,500,000 distinct CDR3 sequences, roughly 30% of them singletons; the top ten hold about 8%. Sample: blood. Source of these receptors: a woman aged 25 to 45 in good health.

This clonotype was picked up many times. CDR3: CASSLTGTSIGYTF. DNA for the CDR3: TGTGCCAGCAGCCTTACCGGGACCTCAATCGGCTACACCTTC. The chain is built from TRBV12-3 or TRBV12-4 and TRBJ1-2; TRBD1 is a possible D gene (5 bases). The CDR3 contains 14 residues. V lost 6 bases to trimming and J lost 8 bases, with 19 bases between them.

This clonotype was recorded many times. This chain uses TRBV10-3 with TRBJ2-3; 10 bases map to TRBD2. Germline CDR1 and CDR2: ENHRY and SYGVKD. The V segment lost 3 bases and the J segment 3 bases; nucleotides outside the gene matches: 6. This CDR3 has 16 residues. The CDR3 loop reads CAISDRGTSATDTQYF. The CDR3 region has the DNA TGTGCCATCAGTGACAGGGGGACTAGCGCAACAGATACGCAGTATTTT.

This clonotype has only a few counts. This could be a read error, since a much larger clone is one nucleotide away. The gene calls are TRBV10-2 and TRBJ2-1; 7 positions agree with TRBD2. Germline V CDR1 and CDR2: WSHSY, SAAADI. The CDR3 spans 14 residues. The CDR3 sequence: CATSEWRERNGQFF. As DNA, the CDR3 is TGCGCCACCAGCGAATGGCGGGAGAGGAATGGGCAGTTCTTC.

The rearrangement joins TRBV4-1 to TRBJ1-4; TRBD1 matches 7 bases. The junction had 9 bases not matched to a gene; V was cut back by 5 bases and J by 3 bases. The CDR3 has 16 residues. The V gene's germline CDR1 is MGHRA and CDR2 YSYEKL. CDR3 in DNA: TGCGCCAGCAGCATTTCCTCAGGGGGAGCTAATGAAAAACTGTTTTTT. Translated: CASSISSGGANEKLFF.

This clonotype has only a few counts. This chain uses TRBV27 with TRBJ2-5; possible D gene TRBD2, 6 bases. The DNA matches TRBJ2-7 better at its end, which makes the J call doubtful. This CDR3 region has 17 residues. In germline, CDR1 is MNHEY, CDR2 SMNVEV (reference sequence). CDR3 bases: TGTGCCAGCAGGACCCTTTCGGCCCTTCTGGCCGGGGGCGAGCAGTACTTC. This sequence encodes CASRTLSALLAGGEQYF.

As regards this clonotype: Given a much more abundant clone one base away, this may be a read error. J is TRBJ2-1 and V is TRBV12-3 or TRBV12-4, with TRBD2 matching over 9 bases. Unmatched junction bases numbered 19, after V lost 9 bases and J lost 10 bases. This CDR3 has 16 residues. This CDR3 is CARKTTSGGRSYEQFF. CDR3 DNA sequence: TGTGCCAGAAAAACGACCAGCGGGGGGCGAAGCTACGAGCAGTTCTTC.

This clonotype was recorded a few times. V usage is TRBV20-1 and J usage is TRBJ2-1; D remains unclear. The CDR3 runs to 10 residues. Germline V lookup: CDR1 DFQATT, CDR2 SNEGSKA (reference sequence). V lost 3 bases, J lost 9 bases, and 6 bases lay in between. The CDR3 here is CSASVREQFF. CDR3 DNA sequence: TGCAGTGCTAGTGTCCGTGAGCAGTTCTTC.

This chain links TRBV20-1 with TRBJ1-6; possibly TRBD1 for D (6 bases). Looked up from germline, CDR1 is DFQATT and CDR2 is SNEGSKA (reference sequence). The V gene lost 3 bases and the J gene lost 3 bases, with 12 bases spanning the gap. The CDR3 is 15 residues long. The CDR3 DNA follows: TGCAGTGCTAGGGAGGACAGCTACTATAATTCACCCCTCCACTTT. Protein: CSAREDSYYNSPLHF.

Points on this clonotype: One end of the junction fails to match germline, which may point to a read error. The V and J genes are TRBV11-2 and TRBJ2-1, with D possibly matching TRBD1 (5 bases). Germline V gives CDR1 SGHAT, CDR2 FQNNGV. The CDR3 has 16 residues. CDR3 region: CTSSRFGQSSYNEQFF. For the CDR3, the DNA is TGTACCAGCAGCCGATTTGGACAAAGCTCCTACAATGAGCAGTTCTTC.

The rearrangement joins TRBV20-1 to TRBJ1-2; the match to TRBD1 covers 8 bases. Trimming cost V 5 bases and J 6 bases; bases outside gene matches: 8. The CDR3 has 13 residues. Germline V gene lookup returns CDR1 DFQATT and CDR2 SNEGSKA (reference sequence). CDR3 sequence (DNA): TGCAGTGCTCAGGGACAGGTCTTCGATGGCTACACCTTC. Translating gives CSAQGQVFDGYTF.

V usage is TRBV5-1 and J usage is TRBJ2-1, with 9 bases matching TRBD2. The trim removed 6 bases at V and 6 bases at J, leaving 7 bases unmatched. There are 14 residues in the CDR3. CDR1 and CDR2 (germline): SGHRS, YFSETQ. Written as DNA, the CDR3 is TGCGCCAGCAAATTAGCGGGGGCCCCCAATGAGCAGTTCTTC. Its protein is CASKLAGAPNEQFF.

The genes are TRBV12-3 or TRBV12-4 and TRBJ2-3; no clear D. V was pared by 2 bases and J by 10 bases, with 10 bases between. CDR3 length: 12 residues. The CDR3 DNA reads TGTGCCAGCAGTTTAAGAAGTTATTCGCAGTATTTT. Protein product: CASSLRSYSQYF.

There are a few counts of this clonotype. The chain links TRBV7-8 to TRBJ1-2; D perhaps matches TRBD1 (6 bases). The germline V and J ends were trimmed by 5 bases and 8 bases, with 12 bases remaining between them. The CDR3 spans 12 residues. Germline V CDR1 and CDR2: SGHVS, FQNEAQ. Written as DNA, the CDR3 is TGTGCCAGCAGCCCGGCGGGGGGCGGCTACACCTTC. Translation: CASSPAGGGYTF.

This clonotype has just a few counts. At one end the junction does not follow the germline gene, possibly because of a read error. The rearrangement uses TRBV29-1 and TRBJ1-4; 8 bases align to TRBD1. The CDR3 sequence is 13 residues long. CDR1 and CDR2 from the germline V gene are SQVTM and ANQGSEA. CDR3 region: CGVGGRGLEKLFF. The CDR3 DNA follows: TGCGGCGTTGGGGGCAGGGGGCTTGAAAAACTGTTTTTT.

This clonotype has a handful of counts. V is TRBV24-1 and J is TRBJ1-2; 8 nucleotides align to TRBD1. Looked up from germline, CDR1 is KGHDR and CDR2 is SFDVKD. Unmatched junction bases numbered 7, after V lost 4 bases and J lost 4 bases. The CDR3 runs to 15 residues. CDR3 DNA sequence: TGTGCCACCAGTGACCGACAGGGGCTCCTCTATGGCTACACCTTC. Its protein product is CATSDRQGLLYGYTF.

The gene calls are TRBV5-1 and TRBJ1-1; D may be TRBD1 (5 bases). The germline gives CDR1 SGHRS, CDR2 YFSETQ. Between the trimmed V and J ends, which lost 4 bases and 3 bases, there was a span of 13 bases. This CDR3 contains 14 residues. CDR3: CASSQDMGYTEAFF. DNA for the CDR3: TGCGCCAGCAGCCAGGACATGGGGTACACTGAAGCTTTCTTT.

The sample holds a few counts of this clonotype. The rearrangement links TRBV7-9 to TRBJ1-6; no clear D gene. The V gene lost 1 base and the J gene lost 14 bases, with 12 bases spanning the gap. The CDR3 extends over 13 amino acids. The germline V gene has CDR1 SEHNR and CDR2 FQNEAQ (reference sequence). The CDR3 nucleotides are TGTGCCAGCAGCTTAGGTGGAACCTTCACCCTCCACTTT. Its translation: CASSLGGTFTLHF.

The V gene is TRBV6-5, the J gene TRBJ1-2; D is unresolved. Germline CDR1 is MNHEY and CDR2 is SVGAGI. Trimming stripped 0 bases from V and 5 bases from J, with 10 bases between. This CDR3 is built from 14 residues. CDR3 nucleotides: TGTGCCAGCAGTTACTCGGCAGTCACTTATGGCTACACCTTC. Encoded protein: CASSYSAVTYGYTF.

The rearrangement joins TRBV3-1 to TRBJ2-7; D possibly corresponds to TRBD1 (5 bases). The V gene lost 0 bases and the J gene lost 1 base, with 10 bases spanning the gap. CDR3 length: 15 residues. Germline V gene sequence: CDR1 LGHDT, CDR2 YNNKEL (reference sequence). CDR3 region: CASSQEGPGSYEQYF. CDR3 coding DNA: TGTGCCAGCAGCCAAGAAGGTCCAGGGTCCTACGAGCAGTACTTC.

Of note for this clonotype: Possible read error: a much larger clone is one base away. V and J are TRBV7-9 and TRBJ2-1; tentatively, D is TRBD1 (6 bases). Trimming shortened V by 2 bases and J by 13 bases, and 24 bases separated the two germline ends. CDR1 is SEHNR, CDR2 FQNEAQ, per germline (reference sequence). This CDR3 contains 16 residues. The CDR3 loop is CASSLPVGTSDGTQFF. The CDR3 DNA reads TGTGCCAGCAGCTTACCAGTTGGGACATCCGATGGGACCCAGTTCTTC. Full variable domain (remainder filled in from reference TRBV7-9 and TRBJ2-1): DTGVSQNPRHKITKRGQNVTFRCDPISEHNRLYWYRQTLGQGPEFLTYFQNEAQLEKSRLLSDRFSAERPKGSFSTLEIQRTEQGDSAMYLCASSLPVGTSDGTQFFGPGTRLTVL.

V is TRBV18 and J is TRBJ2-1; D not resolved. Germline V CDR1 and CDR2: KGHSH, LQKENI. The CDR3 is made up of 14 amino acids. Trimming removed 8 bases at V and 4 bases at J, with 15 bases between. The CDR3 coding sequence is TGTGCCAGCCCCCACGCGGAAGGGTACAATGAGCAGTTCTTC. It translates to CASPHAEGYNEQFF.

The CDR3 nucleotides read TGTGCCAGCAGTGAAGTGGACAGCTCCTACGAGCAGTACTTC. Encoded protein: CASSEVDSSYEQYF. V and J are TRBV6-1 and TRBJ2-7; the D gene is possibly TRBD1 (6 bases). The CDR3 totals 14 residues. Trimming left V 1 base short and J 0 bases short, with 7 bases between. Germline V CDR1 and CDR2: MNHNS, SASEGT.

The chain carries TRBV4-1 and TRBJ1-2, with 7 bases matching TRBD1. After removal of 4 bases from V and 6 bases from J, the junction contained 20 bases not matched to a gene. The germline gives CDR1 MGHRA, CDR2 YSYEKL. The CDR3 extends over 18 amino acids. The CDR3 nucleotides read TGCGCCAGCAGCCCTGGGACGGCTACGACAGGGTTTAGAGATGGCTACACCTTC. Its translation: CASSPGTATTGFRDGYTF.

Points on this clonotype: An end of the junction differs from the germline gene, which may be a read error. The CDR3 loop reads CSASDLGRHQEKRFF. The CDR3 DNA is TGCAGTGCTAGTGATTTAGGACGACATCAGGAAAAACGGTTTTTT. The chain carries TRBV20-1 and TRBJ1-4; unclear D gene. Germline lookup yields CDR1 DFQATT and CDR2 SNEGSKA (reference sequence). The CDR3 is made up of 15 amino acids.

In the case of this clonotype: Relative to the germline gene, one junction end is altered; a read error may explain this. The V gene is TRBV6-2 or TRBV6-3, the J gene TRBJ1-1; 9 positions match TRBD1. CDR1 and CDR2 from the germline V gene are MNHEY and SVGEGT. The CDR3 covers 13 residues. DNA for the CDR3: TGTGCCACCCGGGACAGGGCGAACACTGAAGTTTTCTTT. This translates into CATRDRANTEVFF.

This clonotype has more than one count but fewer than ten. The chain uses TRBV3-1 and TRBJ2-3; D may be TRBD1 (5 bases). Deletions cut 2 bases from V and 3 bases from J, with 12 bases between. Per germline, CDR1 LGHDT and CDR2 YNNKEL (reference sequence). This CDR3 is 15 amino acids long. For the CDR3, the DNA is TGTGCCAGCAGCCAATTAGGGGCTAAGACAGATACGCAGTATTTT. It codes for CASSQLGAKTDTQYF.

This clonotype was seen ten or more times. The chain is built from TRBV12-5 and TRBJ1-2; no reliable D call. The CDR3 length is 14 residues. The germline V gene has CDR1 LGHNT and CDR2 FRNRAP. V lost 0 bases and J 4 bases, leaving 9 bases between the germline ends. DNA of the CDR3: TGTGCTAGTGGTTTGGTTAGTACTGGCTATGGCTACACCTTC. Its translation: CASGLVSTGYGYTF.

A remark on this clonotype: A much larger clone is a single base away; this may be a read error. The chain combines TRBV27 with TRBJ2-1; 11 nucleotides line up with TRBD2. The closer fit of TRBJ2-7 to the DNA end suggests the J call may be wrong. This CDR3 contains 15 residues. In germline, CDR1 is MNHEY, CDR2 SMNVEV (reference sequence). CDR3 sequence (DNA): TGTGCCAGCAGACTACTAGCGGGGGCGTACAATGAGCAGTACTTC. It translates to CASRLLAGAYNEQYF.